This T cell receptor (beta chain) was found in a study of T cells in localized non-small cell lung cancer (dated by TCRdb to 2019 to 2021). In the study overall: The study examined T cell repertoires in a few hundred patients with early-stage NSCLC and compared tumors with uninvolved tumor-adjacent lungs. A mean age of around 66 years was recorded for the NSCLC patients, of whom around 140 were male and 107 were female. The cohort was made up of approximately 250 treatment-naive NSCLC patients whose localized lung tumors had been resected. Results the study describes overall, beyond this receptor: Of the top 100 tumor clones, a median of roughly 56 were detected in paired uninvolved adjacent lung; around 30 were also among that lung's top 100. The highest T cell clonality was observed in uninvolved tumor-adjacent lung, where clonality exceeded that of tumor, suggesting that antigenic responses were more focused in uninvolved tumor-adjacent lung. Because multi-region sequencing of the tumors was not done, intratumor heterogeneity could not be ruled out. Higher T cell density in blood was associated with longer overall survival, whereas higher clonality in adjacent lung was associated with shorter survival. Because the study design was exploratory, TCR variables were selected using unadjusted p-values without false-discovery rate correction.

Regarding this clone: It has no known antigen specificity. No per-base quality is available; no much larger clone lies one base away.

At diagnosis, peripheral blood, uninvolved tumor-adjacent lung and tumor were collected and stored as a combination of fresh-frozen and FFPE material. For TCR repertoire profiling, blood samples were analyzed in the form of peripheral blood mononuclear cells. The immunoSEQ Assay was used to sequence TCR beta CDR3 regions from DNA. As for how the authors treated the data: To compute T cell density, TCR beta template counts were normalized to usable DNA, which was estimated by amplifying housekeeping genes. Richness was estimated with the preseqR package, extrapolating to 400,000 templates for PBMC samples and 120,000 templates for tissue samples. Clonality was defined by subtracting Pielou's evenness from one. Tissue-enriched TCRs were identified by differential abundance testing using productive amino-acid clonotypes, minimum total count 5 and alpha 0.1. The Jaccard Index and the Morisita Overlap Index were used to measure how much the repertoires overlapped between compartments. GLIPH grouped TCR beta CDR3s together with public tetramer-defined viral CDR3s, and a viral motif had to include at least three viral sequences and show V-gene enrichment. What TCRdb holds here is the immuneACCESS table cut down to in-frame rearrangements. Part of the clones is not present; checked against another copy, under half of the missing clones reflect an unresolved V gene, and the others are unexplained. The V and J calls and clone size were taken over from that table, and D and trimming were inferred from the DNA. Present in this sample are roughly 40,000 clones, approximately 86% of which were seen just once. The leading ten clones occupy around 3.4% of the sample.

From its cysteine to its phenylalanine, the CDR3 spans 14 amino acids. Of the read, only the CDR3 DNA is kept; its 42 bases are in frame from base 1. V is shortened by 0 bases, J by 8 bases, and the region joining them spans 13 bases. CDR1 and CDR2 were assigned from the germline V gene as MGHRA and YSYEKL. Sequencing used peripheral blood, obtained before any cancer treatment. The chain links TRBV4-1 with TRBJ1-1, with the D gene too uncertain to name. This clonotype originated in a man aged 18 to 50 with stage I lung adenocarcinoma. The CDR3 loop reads CASSQDLSGREAFF. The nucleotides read TGCGCCAGCAGCCAAGATCTTTCGGGGAGAGAAGCTTTCTTT.